This passage covers 31 T cell receptor beta chains from one sample sequenced in a study of PD-L1 blockade in urothelial cancer. Clones were read by immunoSEQ multiplex PCR, and TCRdb kept only the in-frame ones, dropping some. The sample has tens of thousands of clones, more than 65% seen once. The sequencing here drew on PBMCs, taken around atezolizumab (anti-PD-L1) treatment. Every receptor here comes from a man in his 70s with urothelial cancer.

This clone was detected once. The CDR3 reads CSVLEGALTEAFF. The DNA of the CDR3 is TGCAGCGTTTTAGAGGGGGCGCTTACTGAAGCTTTCTTT. This chain connects TRBV29-1 to TRBJ1-1; 7 bases line up with TRBD1. V dropped 5 bases and J dropped 5; count of bases not matched to a gene: 8. Per the germline V gene, CDR1 is SQVTM and CDR2 is ANQGSEA. This CDR3 contains 13 residues.

V is TRBV30 and J is TRBJ1-2, with TRBD1 matching 9 bases. Germline lookup yields CDR1 GTSNPN and CDR2 SVGIG (reference sequence). V shed 4 bases, J shed 4 bases, and the junction held 10 bases outside the gene matches. The CDR3 runs to 15 residues. DNA for the CDR3: TGTGCCTGGACCCCGGACAGGGGCGGTCTCTATGGCTACACCTTC. It yields the protein CAWTPDRGGLYGYTF.

V gene TRBV5-6 combines with J gene TRBJ2-2; D gene unclear. The CDR3 loop spans 14 amino acids. Germline V gene sequence: CDR1 SGHDT, CDR2 YYEEEE. Trimming took 4 bases from V and 0 from J, leaving 7 bases between them. CDR3 sequence: CASSLTSNTGELFF. DNA for the CDR3: TGTGCCAGCAGCCTTACATCGAACACCGGGGAGCTGTTTTTT.

V gene TRBV28 combines with J gene TRBJ2-7; the D gene is possibly TRBD1 (6 bases). With 3 bases removed from V and 0 bases from J, the gap between germline ends came to 15 bases. Germline lookup yields CDR1 MDHEN and CDR2 SYDVKM. CDR3 size: 16 residues. CDR3 amino acids: CASSFALDSLSYEQYF. The DNA for the CDR3 is TGTGCCAGCAGTTTTGCTTTGGACAGTCTCTCCTACGAGCAGTACTTC.

The rearrangement links TRBV5-1 to TRBJ2-5; 8 bases agree with TRBD1. Trimming removed 5 bases from V and 3 bases from J; junction bases left unmatched: 6. Germline V CDR1 and CDR2: SGHRS, YFSETQ. This CDR3 is 14 amino acids long. This CDR3 is CASRAGTGKETQYF. CDR3 coding DNA: TGCGCCAGCAGAGCCGGGACAGGAAAAGAGACCCAGTACTTC.

This rearrangement joins TRBV4-3 to TRBJ1-5; D remains unclear. CDR1 is LGHNA and CDR2 is YSLEER in the germline V gene. Deletions cut 1 base from V and 5 bases from J, with 12 bases between. This CDR3 has 15 residues. The CDR3 DNA is TGCGCCAGCAGCCAAGCATTTCATGGAGATCAGCCCCAGCATTTT. Amino acids: CASSQAFHGDQPQHF.

The rearrangement uses TRBV2 and TRBJ1-1; 8 bases align to TRBD1. CDR1 SNHLY and CDR2 FYNNEI come from the germline V gene. V was clipped by 4 bases and J by 10 bases; unmatched bases: 5. The CDR3 length is 12 residues. CDR3 loop: CASSGTGRGAFF. The CDR3 DNA follows: TGTGCCAGCAGTGGGACAGGGCGAGGAGCTTTCTTT.

CDR3 DNA: TGTGCCAGCAGCCTTAACAGGGGAAATCAGCCCCAGCATTTT. As protein: CASSLNRGNQPQHF. V is TRBV7-2 and J is TRBJ1-5, with TRBD1 matching 7 bases. V was clipped by 5 bases and J by 4 bases; unmatched bases: 5. CDR3 length equals 14 residues. Germline values: CDR1 SGHTA, CDR2 FQGNSA.

The chain is built from TRBV5-5 and TRBJ2-7; 9 bases are a match to TRBD1. CDR1 and CDR2 (germline): SGHKS, YYEKEE (reference sequence). The CDR3 consists of 14 residues. With 4 bases clipped from V and 6 bases from J, the junction kept 8 bases outside the gene matches. The CDR3 DNA follows: TGTGCCAGCAGCGCCCGAGGGACAGGGCGCGAGCAGTACTTC. Its protein is CASSARGTGREQYF.

The genes are TRBV7-2 and TRBJ2-2; D gene unclear. V lost 2 bases, J lost 2 bases, and 12 bases lay in between. Germline CDR1 and CDR2: SGHTA and FQGNSA. There are 16 residues in the CDR3. Here the CDR3 DNA reads TGTGCCAGCAGCTTAATGGTGGTTAGAAACACCGGGGAGCTGTTTTTT. Protein sequence: CASSLMVVRNTGELFF.

The chain's CDR3 is CASSHRVGRGADGYTF. The CDR3 DNA is TGTGCCAGCAGCCACAGGGTGGGCAGGGGCGCGGATGGCTACACCTTC. The rearrangement uses TRBV4-2 and TRBJ1-2, with a weak D call TRBD1 (6 bases). Germline values: CDR1 LGHNA, CDR2 YNFKEQ. Between the trimmed V and J ends, which lost 3 bases and 6 bases, there was a span of 20 bases. This CDR3 is built from 16 residues.

The chain uses TRBV6-1 and TRBJ2-1; 12 positions match TRBD2. After removal of 4 bases from V and 5 bases from J, the junction contained 3 bases not matched to a gene. The CDR3 consists of 15 residues. CDR1 and CDR2 (germline): MNHNS, SASEGT. The chain's CDR3 is CASSARTSGNNEQFF. CDR3 sequence (DNA): TGTGCCAGCAGTGCGAGGACTAGCGGGAACAATGAGCAGTTCTTC.

This chain connects TRBV19 to TRBJ2-3; D may be TRBD1 (7 bases). Deletions cut 3 bases from V and 3 bases from J, with 10 bases between. CDR1 is LNHDA, CDR2 SQIVND, per germline (reference sequence). CDR3 length equals 14 residues. CDR3 sequence reads: CASSIQGGTDTQYF. In DNA, the CDR3 is TGTGCCAGTAGTATCCAGGGGGGTACAGATACGCAGTATTTT.

In DNA form, the CDR3 reads TGTGCCAAAACTAGCGGGGGGGGCGGGGAGCTGTTTTTT. Translated, it gives CAKTSGGGGELFF. V gene TRBV9 combines with J gene TRBJ2-2, with 13 bases lining up with TRBD2. CDR3 length: 13 amino acids. V was pared by 9 bases and J by 7 bases, with 3 bases of the junction left unmatched. CDR1 is SGDLS and CDR2 is YYNGEE in the germline V gene.

This clone has just a few counts. V and J are TRBV19 and TRBJ2-2; D remains ambiguous. This CDR3 region has 11 residues. Trimming removed 6 bases at V and 7 bases at J, with 6 bases between. Germline V CDR1 and CDR2: LNHDA, SQIVND (reference sequence). CDR3 bases: TGTGCCAGTAGATCGGGCGGGGAGCTGTTTTTT. Its protein is CASRSGGELFF.

The chain has TRBV7-8 and TRBJ1-4; D might be TRBD1 (5 bases). This CDR3 contains 15 residues. Germline V lookup: CDR1 SGHVS, CDR2 FQNEAQ. The germline V and J ends were trimmed by 4 bases and 8 bases, with 17 bases remaining between them. The CDR3 nucleotides read TGTGCCAGCAGCTCGGGGGGGGGTGCTGGGGAAAAACTGTTTTTT. Its protein is CASSSGGGAGEKLFF.

The chain has TRBV5-1 and TRBJ1-1; 11 bases map to TRBD1. Germline V gene lookup returns CDR1 SGHRS and CDR2 YFSETQ. The CDR3 consists of 14 residues. V shed 4 bases and J 8 bases; nucleotides not matched to a gene: 7. CDR3 sequence: CASSLGQGVGEAFF. CDR3 nucleotide sequence: TGCGCCAGCAGCCTGGGACAGGGGGTAGGAGAAGCTTTCTTT.

This clone was counted a few times. The CDR3 protein is CASSTTGTGGYTF. The CDR3 region has the DNA TGTGCCAGCAGCACCACCGGGACAGGCGGCTACACCTTC. This rearrangement joins TRBV7-2 to TRBJ1-2; 8 bases line up with TRBD1. The CDR3 is 13 amino acids. V lost 5 bases, J lost 8 bases, and 7 bases stayed unmatched. Germline CDR1 and CDR2: SGHTA and FQGNSA.

J is TRBJ1-1 and V is TRBV9, with D tentatively TRBD1 (5 bases). This CDR3 is built from 13 residues. Germline V gene lookup returns CDR1 SGDLS and CDR2 YYNGEE. Trimming left V 7 bases short and J 7 bases short, with 17 bases between. The CDR3 nucleotides are TGTGCCAGCGAGGGTGGCTACGGGGGTGAAGCTTTCTTT. This codes for CASEGGYGGEAFF.

V usage is TRBV4-1 and J usage is TRBJ2-3; 12 nucleotides align to TRBD2. This CDR3 has 17 amino acids. V was clipped by 4 bases and J by 0 bases; unmatched bases: 5. Germline V gene data show CDR1 as MGHRA and CDR2 as YSYEKL. Here the CDR3 DNA reads TGCGCCAGCAGCCTCCGAGGACTAGCGGGAAGCACAGATACGCAGTATTTT. The encoded protein is CASSLRGLAGSTDTQYF.

V and J are TRBV19 and TRBJ2-1; TRBD2 matches at 13 bases. CDR3 length: 15 residues. The V gene end was trimmed by 10 bases and the J gene end by 5 bases; junction bases not matched to a gene: 8. Germline-derived CDR1 and CDR2 are LNHDA and SQIVND (reference sequence). CDR3 coding DNA: TGTGCCACAGGTGACGGACTAGCGGGGGACAATGAGCAGTTCTTC. It codes for CATGDGLAGDNEQFF. The full variable domain, in which reference TRBV19 and TRBJ2-1 provide the parts outside the CDR3, is DGGITQSPKYLFRKEGQNVTLSCEQNLNHDAMYWYRQDPGQGLRLIYYSQIVNDFQKGDIAEGYSVSREKKESFPLTVTSAQKNPTAFYLCATGDGLAGDNEQFFGPGTRLTVL.

V gene TRBV5-1 combines with J gene TRBJ2-7; maybe TRBD1 (6 bases). The V and J ends lost 3 bases and 0 bases respectively, with 16 bases between them. The CDR3 runs 16 residues. Germline V lookup: CDR1 SGHRS, CDR2 YFSETQ. The CDR3 DNA reads TGCGCCAGCAGCTGGAACCGGGACATTGACTCCTACGAGCAGTACTTC. It encodes CASSWNRDIDSYEQYF.

This clone appeared once. The gene calls are TRBV5-4 and TRBJ2-1; 11 bases align to TRBD2. The CDR3 loop spans 15 amino acids. Germline CDR1 and CDR2: SGHNT and YYREEE (reference sequence). After removal of 5 bases from V and 2 bases from J, the junction contained 3 bases not matched to a gene. Here the CDR3 DNA reads TGTGCCAGCAGTTATAGCGGGGGGGCCTACAATGAGCAGTTCTTC. Protein sequence: CASSYSGGAYNEQFF.

This sequence joins TRBV30 and TRBJ2-7; D remains ambiguous. Trimming cost V 2 bases and J 3 bases, with 14 bases left between them. The CDR3 has 14 residues. Germline V CDR1 and CDR2: GTSNPN, SVGIG (reference sequence). The CDR3 spells CAWSPRQVSYEQYF. CDR3 DNA sequence: TGTGCCTGGAGTCCTCGCCAGGTTAGCTACGAGCAGTACTTC. Filled out from reference TRBV30 and TRBJ2-7, the complete variable domain reads SQTIHQWPATLVQPVGSPLSLECTVEGTSNPNLYWYRQAAGRGLQLLFYSVGIGQISSEVPQNLSASRPQDRQFILSSKKLLLSDSGFYLCAWSPRQVSYEQYFGPGTRLTVT.

J is TRBJ2-5 and V is TRBV11-1; possibly TRBD2 for D (5 bases). Trimming pared 7 bases from V and 5 bases from J, leaving 14 bases between. Germline V lookup: CDR1 SGHAT, CDR2 FQDESV (reference sequence). The CDR3 totals 13 residues. In DNA, the CDR3 is TGTGCCAGCAAACTTAAGGGAGTTGAGACCCAGTACTTC. It encodes CASKLKGVETQYF.

The V gene is TRBV19, the J gene TRBJ1-1; a possible D gene is TRBD1 (6 bases). Trimming pared 0 bases from V and 4 bases from J, leaving 15 bases between. This CDR3 is built from 16 residues. CDR1 and CDR2 (germline): LNHDA, SQIVND (reference sequence). CDR3 in amino acids: CASSIDRGALSTEAFF. CDR3 bases: TGTGCCAGTAGTATAGATCGGGGGGCGCTTAGCACTGAAGCTTTCTTT.

The CDR3 here is CASQRGTTGYEQYF. CDR3 in DNA: TGTGCCAGCCAAAGGGGAACGACAGGCTACGAGCAGTACTTC. The chain couples TRBV6-5 to TRBJ2-7; tentative D call: TRBD1 (6 bases). The CDR3 length is 14 residues. Between the trimmed V and J ends, which lost 8 bases and 3 bases, there was a span of 17 bases. CDR1 is MNHEY and CDR2 is SVGAGI in the germline V gene.

Only one count was recorded for this clone. V usage is TRBV5-4 and J usage is TRBJ2-1, with D perhaps TRBD2 (7 bases). Germline V gene sequence: CDR1 SGHNT, CDR2 YYREEE (reference sequence). Trimming removed 0 bases from V and 6 bases from J, with 19 bases in between. This CDR3 is built from 17 residues. CDR3 loop: CASSLAKGGAGANEQFF. DNA for the CDR3: TGTGCCAGCAGCTTGGCCAAAGGGGGGGCTGGGGCCAATGAGCAGTTCTTC.

This clone was observed a handful of times. The chain recombines TRBV28 with TRBJ1-2, with 10 bases lining up with TRBD1. The junction had 9 bases not matched to a gene; V was cut back by 3 bases and J by 5 bases. The germline gives CDR1 MDHEN, CDR2 SYDVKM. This CDR3 has 16 amino acids. DNA of the CDR3: TGTGCCAGCAGTTTCTCTCGGACAGGGGGGGCTTATGGCTACACCTTC. This encodes CASSFSRTGGAYGYTF.

This rearrangement joins TRBV7-2 to TRBJ2-1; possible D gene TRBD2, 6 bases. The CDR3 totals 15 residues. CDR1 is SGHTA and CDR2 is FQGNSA in the germline V gene. With 1 base removed from V and 6 bases from J, the gap between germline ends came to 13 bases. CDR3 sequence reads: CASSLEFYGGNEQFF. Written as DNA, the CDR3 is TGTGCCAGCAGCTTAGAGTTTTACGGGGGCAATGAGCAGTTCTTC.

The chain joins TRBV30 to TRBJ1-1, with 8 positions matching TRBD1. V dropped 3 bases and J dropped 1; count of bases not matched to a gene: 7. Germline V gene lookup returns CDR1 GTSNPN and CDR2 SVGIG (reference sequence). The CDR3 covers 15 residues. This CDR3 reads CAWSFGDRRNTEAFF. The CDR3 nucleotides read TGTGCCTGGAGCTTCGGGGACAGGAGGAACACTGAAGCTTTCTTT. Combining the CDR3 with reference TRBV30 and TRBJ1-1 gives the whole variable domain SQTIHQWPATLVQPVGSPLSLECTVEGTSNPNLYWYRQAAGRGLQLLFYSVGIGQISSEVPQNLSASRPQDRQFILSSKKLLLSDSGFYLCAWSFGDRRNTEAFFGQGTRLTVV.